This TCR beta chain was recorded in a study of beta chain features in type 1 diabetes. As for the study in general: The study found patients and healthy donors alike in age, gender and cell yields.

Expressed TCRB transcripts were sequenced because the entire RNA isolate underwent reverse transcription. TCRdb's copy holds only in-frame clones and misses some; the assay was immunoSEQ multiplex PCR. The data show 300,000 to 350,000 clones, about a tenth seen once. This clone was seen only a few times. Its specificity is unknown. V shed 1 base and J shed 0 bases, with 8 bases lying between them. The germline V gene encodes CDR1 MDHEN and CDR2 SYDVKM. The CDR3 is made up of 15 amino acids. Study outcomes and limitations: Fewer insertions but more deletions were seen at VDJ junctions in type 1 diabetes patients. Shorter TCRB CDR3s, moderately but significantly so, were found in Type 1 diabetes patients in all four CD4+ subsets.

The sequence was collected from a man aged 25-45 years with type 1 diabetes. The chain combines TRBV28 with TRBJ2-3; no clear D. Sequenced input: central memory CD4+ T cells from blood. The CDR3 nucleotides read TGTGCCAGCAGTTTATTTTCCGCGAGCACAGATACGCAGTATTTT. Translation: CASSLFSASTDTQYF.